The present TCR beta chain was sequenced within a study of T cell repertoires in cytomegalovirus infection. Overall study results and limits: Pooled public TCR beta family frequency picked out CMV carriers with the relevant HLA. HLA-C-restricted CMV clonotypes gave the most frequent clonotype in two of eight donors.

This clonotype was observed many times. Its antigen is as yet unknown. The junction departs from germline at one end; a sequencing error may be responsible. Per the germline V gene, CDR1 is SSHAT and CDR2 is FNYEAQ (reference sequence). This CDR3 is 14 amino acids long. Via MiXCR, TCRdb re-called the reads, giving one row per CDR3 protein. The sample has about a million distinct CDR3 sequences; approximately 31% are singletons. The receptor's source is a human donor in good health (CMV status not recorded). Some clones in this sample may be carry-over from other donors' samples. The specimen was cultured CD8+ T cells from PBMCs, collected from culture after CMV antigen stimulation. This sequence joins TRBV7-7 and TRBJ2-5; 9 nucleotides line up with TRBD1. The CDR3 DNA reads TGTGCTAGCAGCTTACAGGGGGCTGAGGAGACCCAGTACTTC. Translating it yields CASSLQGAEETQYF.